Shown below are 21 T cell receptor beta chains from a single sample sequenced in a study of coeliac disease. Profiled with immunoSEQ multiplex PCR; TCRdb holds only in-frame clones, not every one. The sample lists around 5,000 clones, 55% to 80% occurring once. Sequenced sample: lymphocytes from the gut lamina propria. The origin of the receptors is a man in his 70s with active celiac disease.

The chain couples TRBV5-1 to TRBJ2-4; D is possibly TRBD1 (6 bases). Germline CDR1 reads SGHRS; CDR2 reads YFSETQ. The CDR3 contains 15 residues. Trimming removed 4 bases from V and 5 bases from J, with 16 bases in between. This chain's CDR3 is CASSRYSRTENIQYF. In DNA form, the CDR3 reads TGCGCCAGCAGCCGATACTCTAGGACAGAAAACATTCAGTACTTC.

V and J are TRBV5-1 and TRBJ1-2, with 8 bases that match TRBD1. There are 16 residues in the CDR3. Germline trimming cut 4 bases from V and 4 bases from J; bases unmatched to any gene: 12. CDR1 and CDR2 from the germline V gene are SGHRS and YFSETQ. This chain's CDR3 is CASSTSSGGDTYGYTF. CDR3 sequence (DNA): TGCGCCAGCAGCACGAGCTCAGGGGGCGACACCTATGGCTACACCTTC.

The V and J genes are TRBV12-5 and TRBJ2-1; 8 nucleotides match TRBD2. This CDR3 contains 14 residues. CDR1 LGHNT and CDR2 FRNRAP come from the germline V gene. The J segment lost 7 bases and the V segment lost 3 bases, leaving 5 bases of the junction unmatched. DNA for the CDR3: TGTGCTAGTGGTTTCCGGGAGGGCCCAAATGAGCAGTTCTTC. Protein sequence: CASGFREGPNEQFF.

This chain joins TRBV7-9 and TRBJ2-7; 9 bases fit TRBD1. V lost 11 bases, J lost 3 bases, and 5 bases stayed unmatched. The germline CDR1 and CDR2 sequences are SEHNR and FQNEAQ (reference sequence). The CDR3 sequence is 12 residues long. CDR3 sequence (DNA): TGTGCCTCTTCGGGACAGGGCTACGAGCAGTACTTC. This codes for CASSGQGYEQYF. The full variable domain, in which reference TRBV7-9 and TRBJ2-7 provide the parts outside the CDR3, is DTGVSQNPRHKITKRGQNVTFRCDPISEHNRLYWYRQTLGQGPEFLTYFQNEAQLEKSRLLSDRFSAERPKGSFSTLEIQRTEQGDSAMYLCASSGQGYEQYFGPGTRLTVT.

This clone was picked up a small number of times. The rearrangement uses TRBV25-1 and TRBJ2-7; 10 bases are a match to TRBD1. V shed 10 bases and J 4 bases; nucleotides not matched to a gene: 7. CDR3 size: 13 residues. Germline V gene sequence: CDR1 MGHDK, CDR2 SYGVNS. The CDR3 loop is CATAGTGVYEQYF. Here the CDR3 DNA reads TGTGCCACCGCCGGGACAGGGGTTTACGAGCAGTACTTC.

The V call is TRBV11-2, the J call TRBJ2-7; maybe TRBD1 (7 bases). The germline V and J ends were trimmed by 1 base and 7 bases, with 11 bases remaining between them. Looked up from germline, CDR1 is SGHAT and CDR2 is FQNNGV. This CDR3 is 13 amino acids long. CDR3 residues: CASSLGPGGEQYF. CDR3 sequence (DNA): TGTGCCAGCAGCTTAGGGCCAGGGGGGGAGCAGTACTTC.

This clone has only one observation. The rearrangement uses TRBV6-4 and TRBJ2-1; 8 positions match TRBD2. CDR1 and CDR2 (germline): MRHNA, SNTAGT. The CDR3 runs to 16 residues. V dropped 4 bases and J dropped 0; count of bases not matched to a gene: 5. The CDR3 loop reads CASSAAGGASYNEQFF. CDR3 bases: TGTGCCAGCAGTGCCGCCGGGGGGGCCTCCTACAATGAGCAGTTCTTC.

The chain uses TRBV9 and TRBJ2-3; maybe TRBD2 (6 bases). The CDR3 runs 18 residues. Trimming stripped 2 bases from V and 4 bases from J, with 23 bases between. Germline lookup yields CDR1 SGDLS and CDR2 YYNGEE. The DNA of the CDR3 is TGTGCCAGCAGCGTCCTCTCGAGAAACAAGGGAGGAGCAGATACGCAGTATTTT. This codes for CASSVLSRNKGGADTQYF.

This clone has only a few counts. V is TRBV5-6 and J is TRBJ2-1; D is possibly TRBD2 (6 bases). V lost 4 bases to trimming and J lost 2 bases, with 13 bases between them. The CDR3 runs to 15 residues. Per germline, CDR1 SGHDT and CDR2 YYEEEE. The CDR3 bases are TGTGCCAGCAGCCAAGCCTTAGCGGCCTACAATGAGCAGTTCTTC. It specifies CASSQALAAYNEQFF.

The rearrangement links TRBV5-4 to TRBJ1-5; D might be TRBD1 (5 bases). The CDR3 is 14 amino acids. Between the trimmed V and J ends, which lost 3 bases and 1 base, there was a span of 8 bases. Per the germline V gene, CDR1 is SGHNT and CDR2 is YYREEE (reference sequence). The chain's CDR3 is CASSSGGSNQPQHF. DNA for the CDR3: TGTGCCAGCAGCTCCGGGGGAAGCAATCAGCCCCAGCATTTT.

Only a few counts were recorded for this clone. J is TRBJ1-2 and V is TRBV21-1; TRBD1 was called by the table and not checked on the DNA. TRBV21-1 represents a pseudogene. CDR3 length equals 13 residues. For the CDR3, the DNA is TGTGCCAGCAGACTCAGGGGGGTCCAAGGCTACACCTTC. Translating it yields CASRLRGVQGYTF.

In this sample, this clone turned up once. The V call is TRBV7-2, the J call TRBJ1-5, with D possibly TRBD1 on 5 matching bases. This CDR3 contains 15 residues. CDR1 is SGHTA and CDR2 is FQGNSA in the germline V gene. The V and J ends lost 1 base and 1 base respectively, with 8 bases between them. The chain's CDR3 is CASSLGSGSNQPQHF. CDR3 coding DNA: TGTGCCAGCAGCTTAGGATCAGGGAGCAATCAGCCCCAGCATTTT.

This chain joins TRBV5-1 and TRBJ2-2, with TRBD2 as a possible D gene (5 bases). Trimming removed 2 bases from V and 5 bases from J, with 16 bases in between. This CDR3 is 16 amino acids long. Germline CDR1 and CDR2: SGHRS and YFSETQ. The CDR3 here is CASSFSVVGSTGELFF. The CDR3 nucleotides are TGCGCCAGCAGCTTCTCTGTTGTGGGGAGTACCGGGGAGCTGTTTTTT.

As DNA, the CDR3 is TGTGCCAGCAGCCAATCCCGAAGGGGGCTAGCCTACGAGCAGTACTTC. Protein: CASSQSRRGLAYEQYF. V and J are TRBV16 and TRBJ2-7, with TRBD1 matching 7 bases. Germline CDR1 KGHSY, CDR2 FQNENV. There are 16 residues in the CDR3. Germline trimming cut 0 bases from V and 2 bases from J; bases unmatched to any gene: 7.

This clone showed up just once. The J gene is TRBJ2-5, the V gene TRBV6-1, with D tentatively TRBD2 (5 bases). The V gene's germline CDR1 is MNHNS and CDR2 SASEGT. The V and J ends lost 5 bases and 7 bases respectively, with 17 bases between them. This CDR3 contains 14 residues. CDR3 loop: CASSPGLGGGTQYF. DNA of the CDR3: TGTGCCAGCAGTCCCGGACTCGGTGGTGGGACCCAGTACTTC.

This clone was observed a handful of times. This sequence joins TRBV28 and TRBJ1-3, with 7 bases identical to TRBD1. This CDR3 region has 15 residues. V lost 5 bases to trimming and J lost 0 bases; unmatched junction nucleotides: 4. Per the germline V gene, CDR1 is MDHEN and CDR2 is SYDVKM. The CDR3, as DNA: TGTGCCAGCAGTCTAACAGGGGACTCTGGAAACACCATATATTTT. Translated, it gives CASSLTGDSGNTIYF.

This chain uses TRBV7-2 with TRBJ2-5; 7 nucleotides match TRBD2. The ends lost 5 bases at V and 3 bases at J; junction bases unmatched: 3. The CDR3 is 13 amino acids. Germline V gives CDR1 SGHTA, CDR2 FQGNSA. CDR3 in amino acids: CASSIGTKETQYF. In DNA form, the CDR3 reads TGTGCCAGCAGCATAGGGACTAAAGAGACCCAGTACTTC.

V and J are TRBV2 and TRBJ1-5; TRBD1 matches at 10 bases. The CDR3 is made up of 14 amino acids. Germline loops: CDR1 SNHLY, CDR2 FYNNEI. The J segment lost 4 bases and the V segment lost 5 bases, leaving 2 bases of the junction unmatched. CDR3 amino acids: CASSSDRGNQPQHF. CDR3 DNA sequence: TGTGCCAGCAGTTCGGACAGGGGGAATCAGCCCCAGCATTTT.

The V call is TRBV2, the J call TRBJ1-2, with a possible D match to TRBD1 (5 bases). The germline V and J ends were trimmed by 10 bases and 8 bases, with 14 bases remaining between them. The CDR3 totals 11 residues. Germline V gives CDR1 SNHLY, CDR2 FYNNEI. The CDR3 nucleotides are TGTGCCAAGAGGCAGGGTGGGGGCTACACCTTC. This translates into CAKRQGGGYTF.

This clone ranks as large. This chain uses TRBV18 with TRBJ2-7, with unresolved D. CDR3 size: 11 residues. V lost 2 bases and J lost 5, with 4 bases in between. Germline V lookup: CDR1 KGHSH, CDR2 LQKENI. The CDR3 loop reads CASSPNNEQYF. DNA for the CDR3: TGTGCCAGCTCACCAAACAACGAGCAGTACTTC. Drawing the rest from reference TRBV18 and TRBJ2-7, the complete variable domain is NAGVMQNPRHLVRRRGQEARLRCSPMKGHSHVYWYRQLPEEGLKFMVYLQKENIIDESGMPKERFSAEFPKEGPSILRIQQVVRGDSAAYFCASSPNNEQYFGPGTRLTVT.

The chain joins TRBV7-9 to TRBJ2-7, with 11 bases fitting TRBD1. Germline assignment: CDR1 SEHNR and CDR2 FQNEAQ (reference sequence). V shed 5 bases and J 6 bases; nucleotides not matched to a gene: 18. The length of the CDR3 is 18 residues. Written as DNA, the CDR3 is TGTGCCAGCAGCCCCGGGACAGGGGGGATTCCTGCGATCCTCGAGCAGTACTTC. Translation gives CASSPGTGGIPAILEQYF. The full variable domain, completed using reference TRBV7-9 and TRBJ2-7, is DTGVSQNPRHKITKRGQNVTFRCDPISEHNRLYWYRQTLGQGPEFLTYFQNEAQLEKSRLLSDRFSAERPKGSFSTLEIQRTEQGDSAMYLCASSPGTGGIPAILEQYFGPGTRLTVT.